This T cell receptor beta chain came from a study of regulatory T cells in long-lasting Graves disease. Trimming pared 6 bases from V and 4 bases from J, leaving 18 bases between. The CDR3 has 15 amino acids. Germline V lookup: CDR1 SNHLY, CDR2 FYNNEI. iRepertoire HTBI primers and Arm-PCR of CDR3 regions built TCR beta libraries. One entry per CDR3 protein results from TCRdb running MiXCR on the multiplex PCR reads. The data show approximately 460,000 distinct CDR3 sequences, about a sixth seen once. Indicated time point: newly diagnosed GD, antithyroid drugs for less than 3 months. PBMCs provided the RNA from which the TCR library was made. An endocrinology department in Xi'an, China, recruited the patients. This clonotype was seen just once. A far larger clone differs by one base, so this is likely a read error. This sample also belongs to another study, concerning T cells in Graves' hyperthyroidism and ophthalmopathy.

The input for sequencing was peripheral blood mononuclear cells (PBMCs), taken at new diagnosis, from a patient treated with antithyroid drugs. V usage is TRBV2 and J usage is TRBJ1-2; a weak D match, TRBD1 (6 bases). The sequence derives from a woman in her thirties with Graves disease. CDR3 nucleotides: TGTGCCAGCAGCCAAGGTCTTGGACAGCGCTATGGCTACACCTTC. Its translation is CASSQGLGQRYGYTF.